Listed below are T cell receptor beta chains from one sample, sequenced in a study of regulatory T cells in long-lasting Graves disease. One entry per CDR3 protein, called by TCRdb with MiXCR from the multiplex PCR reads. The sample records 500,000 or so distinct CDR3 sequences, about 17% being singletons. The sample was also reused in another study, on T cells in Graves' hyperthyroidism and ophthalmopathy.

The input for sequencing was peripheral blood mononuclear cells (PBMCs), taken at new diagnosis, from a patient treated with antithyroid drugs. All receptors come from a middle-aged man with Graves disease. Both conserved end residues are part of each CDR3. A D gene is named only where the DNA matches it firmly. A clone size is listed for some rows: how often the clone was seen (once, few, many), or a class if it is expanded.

TGTGCCAGCAGTTACTCAGTTCCAGGGGGTGGGATTCAGCCCCAGCATTTT	CASSYSVPGGGIQPQHF	few	TRBV6-5	TRBJ1-5	TRBD1
TGCGCCAGCAGCCACCCCCGCGGGAGACCGGAAGAGACCCAGTACTTC	CASSHPRGRPEETQYF	many	TRBV4-1	TRBJ2-5	TRBD2
TGTGCCAGCAGTCTCGCGAGGGGCTTTGGAAACACCATATATTTT	CASSLARGFGNTIYF	.	TRBV7-2	TRBJ1-3	.
TGTGCCATCAACTCCGGGGGCTACTCTGGAAACACCATATATTTT	CAINSGGYSGNTIYF	few	TRBV10-3	TRBJ1-3	.
TGTGCCTGCCACGGCCCGGGGGCAATACACGAGCAGTACTTC	CACHGPGAIHEQYF	many	TRBV30	TRBJ2-7	.
TGTGCCTGCGCGGGGGAGGGGACCCAGTACTTC	CACAGEGTQYF	many	TRBV2	TRBJ2-5	TRBD2
TGCAGCGTTTATGACGGACAAGAGACCCAGTACTTC	CSVYDGQETQYF	few	TRBV29-1	TRBJ2-5	.
TGTGCCAGCAGTTTGAGCCTCGGCACTGAAGCTTTCTTT	CASSLSLGTEAFF	.	TRBV6-4	TRBJ1-1	.
TGTGCCAGCAGTTCCCCGGACAGGGTGAGCAATCAGCCCCAGCATTTT	CASSSPDRVSNQPQHF	many	TRBV28	TRBJ1-5	TRBD1
TGTGCCAGCAGTTATAAGGGGAATGAGCAGTTCTTC	CASSYKGNEQFF	few	TRBV6-5	TRBJ2-1	.
TGTGCCAGCTCCCACGGGGACCAAGAGACCCAGTACTTC	CASSHGDQETQYF	many	TRBV18	TRBJ2-5	.
TGTGCCAGCAGTTCCCAGACAGGCGCTAAAGGAACGACCCAGTACTTC	CASSSQTGAKGTTQYF	many	TRBV28	TRBJ2-5	.
TGTGCCAGCAGCCAAGACCTGATGAGCTCCTATAATTCACCCCTCCACTTT	CASSQDLMSSYNSPLHF	many	TRBV3-1	TRBJ1-6	.
TGTGCCAGTAGTACCCCGGGAACCCAGCAGTACTTC	CASSTPGTQQYF	few	TRBV19	TRBJ2-7	.
TGCGCCAGCAGCCAAGGGGGGCTAGCTACCCCCGAGCAGTACTTC	CASSQGGLATPEQYF	many	TRBV4-1	TRBJ2-7	.
TGTGCCAGACGGTGTACGCCCCGAGGCGGGGAGCTGTTTTTT	CARRCTPRGGELFF	few	TRBV12-3/TRBV12-4	TRBJ2-2	.
TGTGCCAGCAGCTGGGGACAGGGCAATGAGCAGTTCTTC	CASSWGQGNEQFF	many	TRBV5-5	TRBJ2-1	TRBD1
TGTGCCAGCAGCCTTCTGCGGGGCAATCAGCCCCAGCATTTT	CASSLLRGNQPQHF	.	TRBV6-2/TRBV6-3	TRBJ1-5	.
TGTGCCACCAGTGATGAAACAGGGAGTGGTGCTGGCTACACCTTC	CATSDETGSGAGYTF	many	TRBV24-1	TRBJ1-2	.
TGCAGTGCTAGGTGGGAGGGTTACGAGCAGTACTTC	CSARWEGYEQYF	many	TRBV20-1	TRBJ2-7	TRBD2
TGCAGTGCTCGGGACAGGCGCACAGATACGCAGTATTTT	CSARDRRTDTQYF	many	TRBV20-1	TRBJ2-3	TRBD1
TGCAGTGCTCCCTCGCGACTACGAGTTTACGAGCAGTACTTC	CSAPSRLRVYEQYF	few	TRBV20-1	TRBJ2-7	.
TGCGCCAGCGGGGGACAGGGGGCTGGGGCCAACGTCCTGACTTTC	CASGGQGAGANVLTF	once	TRBV10-2	TRBJ2-6	TRBD1
TGTGCCAGCAGCCCCGCCACAGAGACCCAGTACTTC	CASSPATETQYF	few	TRBV3-1	TRBJ2-5	.
TGTGCCAGCAGAGGACAGATTGGGGAAAAACTGTTTTTT	CASRGQIGEKLFF	many	TRBV12-3/TRBV12-4	TRBJ1-4	.
TGTGCCAGCAGCTCTTCCGCATACAATGAGCAGTTCTTC	CASSSSAYNEQFF	many	TRBV11-2	TRBJ2-1	.
TGTGCCAGCCGGTCGGGAGGGTTATATCAGCCCCAGCATTTT	CASRSGGLYQPQHF	few	TRBV11-2	TRBJ1-5	.